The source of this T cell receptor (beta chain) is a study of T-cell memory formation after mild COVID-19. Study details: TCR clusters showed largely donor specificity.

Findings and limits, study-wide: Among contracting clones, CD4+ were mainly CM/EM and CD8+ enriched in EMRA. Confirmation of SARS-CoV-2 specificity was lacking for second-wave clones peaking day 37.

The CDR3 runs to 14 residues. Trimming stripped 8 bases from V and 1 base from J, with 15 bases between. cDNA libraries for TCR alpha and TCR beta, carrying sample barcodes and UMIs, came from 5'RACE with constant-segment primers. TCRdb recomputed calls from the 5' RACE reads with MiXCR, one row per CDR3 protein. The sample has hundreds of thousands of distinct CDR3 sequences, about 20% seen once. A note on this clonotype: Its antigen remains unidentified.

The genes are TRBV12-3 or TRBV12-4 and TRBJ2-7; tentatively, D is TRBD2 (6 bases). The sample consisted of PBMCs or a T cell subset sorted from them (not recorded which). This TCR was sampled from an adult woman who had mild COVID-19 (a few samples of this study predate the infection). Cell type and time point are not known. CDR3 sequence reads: CASLDTGGSYEQYF. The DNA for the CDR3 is TGTGCCAGCCTCGATACCGGGGGTTCCTACGAGCAGTACTTC.